These T cell receptor beta chains were read from a single sample in a study of cytomegalovirus exposure and HLA in healthy donors. The data were produced by immunoSEQ multiplex PCR, yet TCRdb's version contains in-frame clones alone and is incomplete. The sample records 140,000 to 150,000 clones, roughly 80% being singletons. The sequencing sample was made of PBMCs. These receptors came from a man aged 40-49 years in good health and CMV-seronegative. Each CDR3 is given with its conserved first and last residue.

>TRBV7-2
CASSLDYSSSYNEQFF
>TRBV18
CASSPVRDSYEQYF
>TRBV5-1
CASSLDRERNYGYTF
>TRBV30
CAWSVAGGLAPGELFF
>TRBV15
CATSRVRVGNTEAFF
>TRBV10-3
CAISASPGQGEQPQHF
>TRBV9
CASTKTGDDYGYTF
>TRBV6-1
CASSEAPTSGNIQYF
>TRBV28
CASSLGPAGGDNEQFF
>TRBV6-4
CASSNGGATDTQYF
>TRBV13
CASSLVLGRDTEAFF
>TRBV29-1
CSVPSRDRELEQYF
>TRBV19
CASSPVFGNTEAFF
>TRBV7-9
CASSLWTGISPLHF
>TRBV19
CASSPTGGNTEAFF
>TRBV7-2
CASLTGTGNTGELFF
>TRBV5-1
CASSTGQGATGNTIYF
>TRBV7-8
CASSWTSGAYEQYF
>TRBV27
CASSPRQLFYGYTF
>TRBV7-3
CASSPDSSNQPQHF
>TRBV19
CASSSGINTEAFF
>TRBV10-1
CASSSTAEQYF
>TRBV5-1
CASSLVATGSYEQYF
>TRBV19
CASSITGGTGELFF
>TRBV4-3
CASSQPPGSQGGELFF
>TRBV6-6
CASAGGLEKLFF
>TRBV9
CASSVGSTGTGELFF